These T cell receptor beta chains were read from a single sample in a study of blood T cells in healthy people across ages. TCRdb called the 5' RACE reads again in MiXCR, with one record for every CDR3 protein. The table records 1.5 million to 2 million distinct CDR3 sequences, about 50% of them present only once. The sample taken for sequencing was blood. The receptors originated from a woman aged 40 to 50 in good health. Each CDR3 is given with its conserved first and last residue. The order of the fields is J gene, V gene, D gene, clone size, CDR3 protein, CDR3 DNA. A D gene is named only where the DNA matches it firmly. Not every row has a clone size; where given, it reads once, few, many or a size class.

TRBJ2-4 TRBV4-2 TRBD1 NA CASSPQKGAPRAKNIQYF TGTGCCAGCAGCCCCCAAAAGGGGGCGCCGAGGGCCAAAAACATTCAGTACTTC
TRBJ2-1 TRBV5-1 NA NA CASSWTVNNEQFF TGCGCCAGCAGCTGGACCGTAAACAATGAGCAGTTCTTC
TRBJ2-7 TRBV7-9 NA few CASSGTLDSYEQYF TGTGCCAGCAGCGGGACACTCGACTCCTACGAGCAGTACTTC
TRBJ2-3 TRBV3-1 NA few CASQHRGRTDTQYF TGTGCCAGCCAACATAGGGGCCGAACAGATACGCAGTATTTT
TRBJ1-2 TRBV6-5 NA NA CASGQLSNYGYTF TGTGCCAGCGGACAATTGTCTAACTATGGCTACACCTTC
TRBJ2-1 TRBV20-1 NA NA CSAREAMGDNEQFF TGCAGTGCTAGAGAAGCGATGGGGGATAATGAGCAGTTCTTC
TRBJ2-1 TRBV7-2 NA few CASSLGGRVDEQFF TGTGCCAGCAGCTTAGGGGGAAGGGTCGATGAGCAGTTCTTC
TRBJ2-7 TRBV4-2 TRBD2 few CASSQVGDYNEQYF TGTGCCAGCAGCCAAGTGGGGGACTACAATGAGCAGTACTTC
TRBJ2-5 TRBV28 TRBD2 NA CASSRVVAGIAQETQYF TGTGCCAGCAGTCGAGTAGTAGCGGGGATCGCACAAGAGACCCAGTACTTC
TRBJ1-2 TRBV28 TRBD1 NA CASRDGTGYGYTF TGTGCCAGCAGAGACGGGACAGGCTATGGCTACACCTTC
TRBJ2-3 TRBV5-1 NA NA CASSPLGVSDTQYF TGCGCCAGCAGCCCCCTCGGGGTGTCAGATACGCAGTATTTT
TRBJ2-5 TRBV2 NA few CASSEITGTGETQYF TGTGCCAGCAGTGAGATAACAGGGACCGGGGAGACCCAGTACTTC
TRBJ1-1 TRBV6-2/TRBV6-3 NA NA CASSSTRGMTEAFF TGTGCCAGCAGTTCGACCAGGGGAATGACTGAAGCTTTCTTT
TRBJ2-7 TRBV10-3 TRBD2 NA CAIRNSGAEYEQYF TGTGCCATCAGGAATAGCGGGGCCGAATACGAGCAGTACTTC
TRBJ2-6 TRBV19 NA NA CASLRAGANVLTF TGTGCCAGCCTCAGGGCTGGGGCCAACGTCCTGACTTTC
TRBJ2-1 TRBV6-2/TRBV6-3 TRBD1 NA CASRPTGGVGNEQFF TGTGCCAGCAGGCCAACAGGGGGAGTTGGAAATGAGCAGTTCTTC
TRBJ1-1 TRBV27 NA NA CAGGHSWGTEAFF TGTGCCGGCGGACACTCCTGGGGGACTGAAGCTTTCTTT
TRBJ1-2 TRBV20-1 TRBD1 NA CSARGTGDGYTF TGCAGTGCTAGGGGGACAGGGGATGGCTACACCTTC
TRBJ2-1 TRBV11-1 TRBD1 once CASSSRGRDRGKSSYNEQFF TGTGCCAGCAGCTCACGGGGCAGGGACAGAGGAAAGAGCTCCTACAATGAGCAGTTCTTC
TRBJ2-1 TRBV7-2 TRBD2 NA CASSLVSGGASEQFF TGTGCCAGCAGCTTAGTTAGCGGGGGGGCCAGTGAGCAGTTCTTC